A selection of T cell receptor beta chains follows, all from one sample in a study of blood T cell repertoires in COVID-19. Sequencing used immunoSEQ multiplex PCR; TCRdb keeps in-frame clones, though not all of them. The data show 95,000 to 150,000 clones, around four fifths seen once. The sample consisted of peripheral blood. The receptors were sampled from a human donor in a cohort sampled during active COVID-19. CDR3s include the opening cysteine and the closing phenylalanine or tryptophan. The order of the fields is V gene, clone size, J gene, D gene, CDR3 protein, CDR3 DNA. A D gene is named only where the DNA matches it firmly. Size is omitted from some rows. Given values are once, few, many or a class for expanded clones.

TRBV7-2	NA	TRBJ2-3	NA	CASSLDWQSTDTQYF	TGTGCCAGCAGCTTAGATTGGCAGAGCACAGATACGCAGTATTTT
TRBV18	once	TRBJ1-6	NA	CASSLADLPISPLHF	TGTGCCAGCTCACTAGCGGACCTTCCCATTTCACCCCTCCACTTT
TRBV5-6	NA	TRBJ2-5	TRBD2	CASSGTSGQETQYF	TGTGCCAGCAGCGGGACTAGCGGACAAGAGACCCAGTACTTC
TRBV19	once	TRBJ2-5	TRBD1	CASSPPGTGGKETQYF	TGTGCCAGTAGTCCCCCCGGGACAGGGGGCAAAGAGACCCAGTACTTC
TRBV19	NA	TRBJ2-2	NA	CASSLDVGSGELFF	TGTGCCAGTAGCCTAGACGTCGGGTCCGGGGAGCTGTTTTTT
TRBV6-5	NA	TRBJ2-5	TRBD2	CASSSGTGQETQYF	TGTGCCAGCTCCAGCGGGACGGGCCAAGAGACCCAGTACTTC
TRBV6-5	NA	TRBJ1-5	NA	CASSSRSGNQPQHF	TGTGCCAGCAGTTCGAGATCGGGAAATCAGCCCCAGCATTTT
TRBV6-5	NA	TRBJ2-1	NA	CASSYSVGAGYNEQFF	TGTGCCAGCAGTTACTCAGTGGGGGCGGGCTACAATGAGCAGTTCTTC
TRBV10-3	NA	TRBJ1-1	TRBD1	CAISGGQLEAFF	TGTGCCATCAGTGGGGGACAGCTTGAAGCTTTCTTT
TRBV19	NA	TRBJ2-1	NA	CASSRTSNEQFF	TGTGCCAGTAGCAGGACTTCCAATGAGCAGTTCTTC
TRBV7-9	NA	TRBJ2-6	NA	CASSLWGLSGANVLTF	TGTGCCAGCAGCTTATGGGGACTCTCTGGGGCCAACGTCCTGACTTTC
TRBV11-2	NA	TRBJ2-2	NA	CASKIGLSTGELFF	TGTGCCAGCAAAATTGGGCTGAGCACCGGGGAGCTGTTTTTT
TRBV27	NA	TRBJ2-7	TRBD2	CASSFSGTPYEQYF	TGTGCCAGCAGTTTCAGCGGGACCCCCTACGAGCAGTACTTC
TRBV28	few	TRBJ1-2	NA	CASSSRDKLYGYTF	TGTGCCAGCAGTTCTCGGGACAAACTCTATGGCTACACCTTC
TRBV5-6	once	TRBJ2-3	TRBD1	CASSRDRGVPDTQYF	TGTGCCAGCAGCCGGGACAGGGGGGTCCCAGATACGCAGTATTTT